This T cell receptor beta chain was identified during a study of OX40 agonist ivuxolimab in advanced cancers. For the study at large: Dose-escalation patients suffered from hepatocellular carcinoma, melanoma, renal cell or head and neck cancer. Earlier anti-PD-1, anti-PD-L1 or anti-CTLA-4 therapy was permitted; under 50% had received some. Study-wide results and limits: Researchers report that CD8+ T cells had, on average, more expanded clones than CD4+.

Measured with immunoSEQ multiplex PCR; TCRdb has only the in-frame clones, and not every one. This table holds some 65,000 clones, around 90% found once. As concerns this clone: As yet, its antigen is unknown.

With V trimmed by 2 bases and J by 11 bases, 5 bases remained unmatched. The CDR3 is 14 residues long. Per the germline V gene, CDR1 is SEHNR and CDR2 is FQNEAQ (reference sequence). Autoimmune disease history or systemic immunosuppression disqualified patients. This chain joins TRBV7-9 and TRBJ1-6; 8 nucleotides line up with TRBD1. The clonotype originates from an adult with an advanced solid tumor such as melanoma, head and neck, liver or kidney cancer. Here the sequenced sample was CD4+ or CD8+ T cells sorted from blood, taken in a trial of the OX40 agonist ivuxolimab. CDR3 sequence reads: CASSLQGALAPLHF. Here the CDR3 DNA reads TGTGCCAGCAGCTTACAGGGGGCGCTTGCACCCCTCCACTTT.